The 25 T cell receptor beta chains below come from one sample, sequenced in a study of graft-versus-host responses after intestinal transplantation. Their antigens remain unidentified. Assay: immunoSEQ multiplex PCR; the TCRdb copy retains only in-frame clones and omits some. The table has tens of thousands of clones, about 93% seen once. The sequenced sample was unstimulated CD8+ T cells sorted from spleen or lymph node cells, obtained before intestinal transplant. The receptor source for this set is a human donor who received an intestinal transplant.

This clone was found a few times. This chain joins TRBV6-5 and TRBJ1-3, with D uncertain. V lost 9 bases and J 4 bases, leaving 16 bases between the germline ends. The CDR3 sequence is 14 residues long. Germline V CDR1 and CDR2: MNHEY, SVGAGI. CDR3 nucleotides: TGTGCCAGTACGGAGGGCAACTTGGGAAACACCATATATTTT. Encoded protein: CASTEGNLGNTIYF.

The chain has TRBV13 and TRBJ2-7; D may be TRBD2 (5 bases). Germline V gene data show CDR1 as PRHDT and CDR2 as FYEKMQ (reference sequence). V was trimmed by 5 bases and J by 6 bases, leaving 17 bases between them. This CDR3 has 14 residues. Here the CDR3 DNA reads TGTGCCAGCAGCGGCCGGGAAATAGGTCCCGAGCAGTACTTC. Protein: CASSGREIGPEQYF.

The chain employs TRBV5-8 and TRBJ2-7; no clear D gene. Germline V gene data show CDR1 as SGHTS and CDR2 as YDEGEE. V lost 2 bases, J lost 1 base, and 13 bases lay in between. This CDR3 is built from 15 residues. The DNA for the CDR3 is TGTGCCAGCAGCTTTCCTCTCCCGTTATCCTACGAGCAGTACTTC. Protein: CASSFPLPLSYEQYF.

The chain carries TRBV7-9 and TRBJ2-5; D may be TRBD1 (6 bases). TRBJ2-7 matches the DNA end more closely, so the J call is doubtful. The CDR3 loop spans 16 amino acids. The germline CDR1 and CDR2 sequences are SEHNR and FQNEAQ (reference sequence). CDR3 sequence reads: CASSLESGGLSYEQYF. The CDR3 bases are TGTGCCAGCAGCTTAGAAAGTGGGGGCCTGTCCTACGAGCAGTACTTC.

The V call is TRBV7-9, the J call TRBJ2-4, with a tentative D call TRBD1 (5 bases). V lost 5 bases, J lost 4 bases, and 12 bases lay in between. Germline V gene lookup returns CDR1 SEHNR and CDR2 FQNEAQ (reference sequence). The CDR3 consists of 14 residues. The DNA of the CDR3 is TGTGCCAGCAGCCAAGACAGTTTTAAAAACATTCAGTACTTC. Its translation is CASSQDSFKNIQYF.

The V call is TRBV7-2, the J call TRBJ2-1; the match to TRBD2 covers 10 bases. The V and J ends lost 5 bases and 4 bases, in that order; junction bases with no gene match: 8. From germline, CDR1 is SGHTA and CDR2 FQGNSA. The CDR3 runs to 16 residues. The CDR3 DNA is TGTGCCAGCAGCCTCCAAGCGGGGGGGCAGTACAATGAGCAGTTCTTC. Protein product: CASSLQAGGQYNEQFF.

The rearrangement joins TRBV30 to TRBJ2-3; D is perhaps TRBD1 (6 bases). Germline V gene data show CDR1 as GTSNPN and CDR2 as SVGIG (reference sequence). CDR3 length equals 14 residues. V was trimmed by 2 bases and J by 1 base, leaving 10 bases between them. The CDR3 region is CAWSRGMGTDTQYF. The CDR3 DNA sequence: TGTGCCTGGAGTAGGGGGATGGGCACAGATACGCAGTATTTT.

The chain combines TRBV28 with TRBJ2-5; 8 nucleotides agree with TRBD1. Germline CDR1 reads MDHEN; CDR2 reads SYDVKM. After removal of 5 bases from V and 2 bases from J, the junction contained 7 bases not matched to a gene. The CDR3 totals 15 residues. The CDR3 here is CASSPSRDRQETQYF. The CDR3 region has the DNA TGTGCCAGCAGTCCCTCCCGGGACAGGCAAGAGACCCAGTACTTC.

This clone was found once. The CDR3 DNA sequence: TGTGCCAGCAGCTTTGGGTCGGGGGGCGCCGGCTATGGCTACACCTTC. It yields the protein CASSFGSGGAGYGYTF. The chain links TRBV5-8 to TRBJ1-2; D may be TRBD1 (6 bases). The CDR3 has 16 amino acids. Looked up from germline, CDR1 is SGHTS and CDR2 is YDEGEE. Between the trimmed V and J ends, which lost 2 bases and 4 bases, there was a span of 18 bases. The variable domain in full, with the rest retrieved from reference TRBV5-8 and TRBJ1-2, is EAGVTQSPTHLIKTRGQQATLRCSPISGHTSVYWYQQALGLGLQFLLWYDEGEERNRGNFPPRFSGRQFPNYSSELNVNALELEDSALYLCASSFGSGGAGYGYTFGSGTRLTVV.

The V and J genes are TRBV29-1 and TRBJ1-4; the match to TRBD1 covers 8 bases. The CDR3 runs 14 residues. Losses at the gene ends were 3 bases for V and 8 bases for J; bases not matched to a gene: 8. Looked up from germline, CDR1 is SQVTM and CDR2 is ANQGSEA. The CDR3 loop reads CSVDPRDRYEKLFF. CDR3 sequence (DNA): TGCAGCGTTGACCCCCGGGACAGGTACGAAAAACTGTTTTTT.

The chain employs TRBV7-9 and TRBJ2-3, with 7 bases lining up with TRBD1. Germline values: CDR1 SEHNR, CDR2 FQNEAQ (reference sequence). The CDR3 has 16 amino acids. Losses at the gene ends were 4 bases for V and 1 base for J; bases not matched to a gene: 8. CDR3: CASSSMIGQGTDTQYF. CDR3 DNA: TGTGCCAGCAGCTCAATGATAGGACAGGGCACAGATACGCAGTATTTT.

This chain uses TRBV6-5 with TRBJ1-2; 7 positions agree with TRBD1. Per germline, CDR1 MNHEY and CDR2 SVGAGI. The CDR3 is 15 amino acids. V dropped 3 bases and J dropped 1; count of bases not matched to a gene: 5. CDR3 nucleotides: TGTGCCAGCAGTTATTCTAACAGGGGTAACTATGGCTACACCTTC. Residues: CASSYSNRGNYGYTF.

V usage is TRBV10-3 and J usage is TRBJ2-4, with D tentatively TRBD2 (6 bases). Trimming left V 0 bases short and J 1 base short, with 10 bases between. The CDR3 is made up of 16 amino acids. The germline gives CDR1 ENHRY, CDR2 SYGVKD. This chain's CDR3 is CAISESGSGAKNIQYF. CDR3 coding DNA: TGTGCCATCAGTGAGTCGGGGAGCGGGGCCAAAAACATTCAGTACTTC.

The chain links TRBV4-3 to TRBJ2-1; a possible D gene is TRBD2 (5 bases). CDR1 is LGHNA, CDR2 YSLEER, per germline. The length of the CDR3 is 15 residues. Trimming pared 1 base from V and 8 bases from J, leaving 15 bases between. The CDR3 region has the DNA TGCGCCAGCAGCCAAGGCGGATTAGCGTTCGATGAGCAGTTCTTC. Translated: CASSQGGLAFDEQFF.

The chain joins TRBV7-2 to TRBJ2-6; D gene unclear. This CDR3 comprises 12 residues. Germline V lookup: CDR1 SGHTA, CDR2 FQGNSA. Trimming left V 2 bases short and J 11 bases short, with 7 bases between. The CDR3 nucleotides are TGTGCCAGCAGCTTACTGGCAGACGTCCTGACTTTC. Translating gives CASSLLADVLTF.

V gene TRBV12-5 combines with J gene TRBJ2-4, with D maybe TRBD1 (6 bases). Germline CDR1 LGHNT, CDR2 FRNRAP. The CDR3 extends over 13 amino acids. Deletions cut 6 bases from V and 6 bases from J, with 12 bases between. This CDR3 reads CASGVGALNIQYF. The CDR3, as DNA: TGTGCTAGTGGCGTGGGGGCACTAAACATTCAGTACTTC.

The rearrangement joins TRBV4-1 to TRBJ2-7; D is ambiguous. Germline V gene lookup returns CDR1 MGHRA and CDR2 YSYEKL. The CDR3 has 15 amino acids. Trimming removed 0 bases at V and 0 bases at J, with 9 bases between. For the CDR3, the DNA is TGCGCCAGCAGCCAAGATGAGGTCCTCTCCTACGAGCAGTACTTC. It specifies CASSQDEVLSYEQYF.

Only one count was recorded for this clone. The chain combines TRBV10-1 with TRBJ1-1, with D maybe TRBD1 (5 bases). The V end lost 0 bases, the J end lost 6 bases, and 11 bases lay between the germline ends. The CDR3 sequence is 14 residues long. The germline V gene encodes CDR1 WNHNN and CDR2 SYGVQD (reference sequence). The CDR3 protein is CASSESRGLPEAFF. CDR3 DNA sequence: TGCGCCAGCAGTGAGTCGCGGGGACTACCTGAAGCTTTCTTT.

DNA for the CDR3: TGTGCCAGCAGCGCAGGGAACGGCTACACCTTC. Its protein product is CASSAGNGYTF. The chain employs TRBV27 and TRBJ1-2, with D possibly being TRBD1 (5 bases). The CDR3 has 11 residues. In germline, CDR1 is MNHEY, CDR2 SMNVEV (reference sequence). The ends were cut back, 6 bases at V and 8 bases at J, with 10 bases in the middle.

This sequence joins TRBV7-6 and TRBJ2-5, with 16 bases lining up with TRBD2. Trimming at V came to 4 bases and at J to 1 base, leaving 3 bases not matched to a gene. The CDR3 is made up of 17 amino acids. Germline values: CDR1 SGHVS, CDR2 FNYEAQ. In DNA, the CDR3 is TGTGCCAGCAGCTCCGGGACTAGCGGGGGGGCCCAAGAGACCCAGTACTTC. This gives the protein CASSSGTSGGAQETQYF.

This clone was counted only a few times. The CDR3 is CATLPGERTYNSPLHF. The CDR3 DNA reads TGCGCCACACTTCCCGGGGAGCGAACCTATAATTCACCCCTCCACTTT. The chain combines TRBV10-2 with TRBJ1-6; D gene unclear. CDR1 WSHSY and CDR2 SAAADI come from the germline V gene. The V end lost 10 bases, the J end lost 2 bases, and 18 bases lay between the germline ends. The CDR3 totals 16 residues.

This sequence joins TRBV15 and TRBJ2-1; 7 bases align to TRBD2. Germline V gene data show CDR1 as LNHNV and CDR2 as YYDKDF (reference sequence). The J segment lost 6 bases and the V segment lost 0 bases, leaving 2 bases of the junction unmatched. CDR3 length: 14 amino acids. Here the CDR3 DNA reads TGTGCCACCAGCAGAGAGTGGGGGGGCAATGAGCAGTTCTTC. Amino acids: CATSREWGGNEQFF.

The rearrangement joins TRBV25-1 to TRBJ2-1; D gene ambiguous. V lost 3 bases, J lost 6 bases, and 9 bases lay in between. The CDR3 length is 13 residues. CDR1 is MGHDK and CDR2 is SYGVNS in the germline V gene. The DNA of the CDR3 is TGTGCCAGCAGTGATTTTCCGTCCAATGAGCAGTTCTTC. Translated, it gives CASSDFPSNEQFF. Variable domain in full (rest from reference TRBV25-1 and TRBJ2-1): EADIYQTPRYLVIGTGKKITLECSQTMGHDKMYWYQQDPGMELHLIHYSYGVNSTEKGDLSSESTVSRIRTEHFPLTLESARPSHTSQYLCASSDFPSNEQFFGPGTRLTVL.

In this sample, this clone turned up a few times. The CDR3 spells CASSYVSGQTIRDAFF. The CDR3 bases are TGTGCCAGCAGCTATGTATCCGGACAGACCATCCGGGACGCTTTCTTT. This chain connects TRBV5-6 to TRBJ1-1; tentatively, D is TRBD1 (6 bases). There are 16 residues in the CDR3. The V and J ends lost 3 bases and 11 bases respectively, with 26 bases between them. Germline V gene sequence: CDR1 SGHDT, CDR2 YYEEEE. Together with reference TRBV5-6 and TRBJ1-1, the CDR3 gives the full variable domain: DAGVTQSPTHLIKTRGQQVTLRCSPKSGHDTVSWYQQALGQGPQFIFQYYEEEERQRGNFPDRFSGHQFPNYSSELNVNALLLGDSALYLCASSYVSGQTIRDAFFGQGTRLTVV.

The chain recombines TRBV15 with TRBJ2-3, with 7 bases fitting TRBD2. This CDR3 is 16 amino acids long. V lost 0 bases to trimming and J lost 2 bases; unmatched junction nucleotides: 5. Germline V gives CDR1 LNHNV, CDR2 YYDKDF (reference sequence). CDR3 residues: CATSREPRGDTDTQYF. CDR3 coding DNA: TGTGCCACCAGCAGAGAACCACGGGGGGACACAGATACGCAGTATTTT.